The entry below gives a single T cell receptor beta chain sequence along with its context. The antigen is unknown. These data come from a study of cytomegalovirus exposure and HLA in healthy donors. A roughly 120-subject validation cohort, separate from the 666-subject first cohort, supplied the donors. Findings of the study overall: CMV antigen specificity of a few CMV-associated chains was confirmed in vitro. Per published reports, the classifier diagnosed cytomegalovirus status with high specificity and sensitivity. Rare sequences made up most TCRs, while some public TCRs were found in many donors.

From germline, CDR1 is MNHNS and CDR2 SASEGT. This CDR3 is 15 amino acids long. J gave up 8 bases and V 5 bases, and 11 bases lay outside the gene matches. Assay: immunoSEQ multiplex PCR; the TCRdb copy retains only in-frame clones and omits some. The profile covers 100,000 to 130,000 clones, with around 95% appearing a single time and roughly 0.66% taken by the ten largest. The chain couples TRBV6-1 to TRBJ1-2; TRBD1 agrees at 10 bases. This receptor was obtained from a woman aged 18-30 years in good health and CMV-seronegative. Sequencing input: PBMCs. The CDR3 spells CASSTLTGGAEGYTF. CDR3 nucleotide sequence: TGTGCCAGCAGTACCTTGACAGGGGGCGCGGAAGGCTACACCTTC.